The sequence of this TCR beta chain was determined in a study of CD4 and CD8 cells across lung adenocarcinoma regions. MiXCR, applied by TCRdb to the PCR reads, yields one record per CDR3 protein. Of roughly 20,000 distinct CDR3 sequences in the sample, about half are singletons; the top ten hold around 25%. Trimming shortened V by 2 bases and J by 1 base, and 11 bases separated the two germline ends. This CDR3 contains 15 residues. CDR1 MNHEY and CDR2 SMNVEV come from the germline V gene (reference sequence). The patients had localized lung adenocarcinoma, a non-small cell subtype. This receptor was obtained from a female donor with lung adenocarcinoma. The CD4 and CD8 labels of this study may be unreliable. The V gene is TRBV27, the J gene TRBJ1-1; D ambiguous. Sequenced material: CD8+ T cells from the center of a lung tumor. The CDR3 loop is CASSLSPAPNTEAFF. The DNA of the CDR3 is TGTGCCAGCAGTTTAAGTCCAGCCCCGAACACTGAAGCTTTCTTT.